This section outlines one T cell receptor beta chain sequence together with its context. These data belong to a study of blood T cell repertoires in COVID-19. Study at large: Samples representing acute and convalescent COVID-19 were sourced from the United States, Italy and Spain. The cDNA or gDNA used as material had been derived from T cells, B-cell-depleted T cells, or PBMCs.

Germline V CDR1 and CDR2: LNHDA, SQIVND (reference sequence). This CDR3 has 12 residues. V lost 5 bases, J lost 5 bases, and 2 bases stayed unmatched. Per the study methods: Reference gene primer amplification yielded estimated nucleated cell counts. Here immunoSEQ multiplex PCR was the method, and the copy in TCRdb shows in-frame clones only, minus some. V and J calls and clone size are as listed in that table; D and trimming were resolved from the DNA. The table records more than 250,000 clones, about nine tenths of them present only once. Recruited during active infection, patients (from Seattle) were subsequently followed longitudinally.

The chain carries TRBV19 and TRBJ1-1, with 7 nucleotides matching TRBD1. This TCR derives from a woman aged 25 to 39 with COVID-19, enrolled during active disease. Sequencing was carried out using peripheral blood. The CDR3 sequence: CASSFRGTEAFF. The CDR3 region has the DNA TGTGCCAGTAGTTTCAGGGGGACTGAAGCTTTCTTT.